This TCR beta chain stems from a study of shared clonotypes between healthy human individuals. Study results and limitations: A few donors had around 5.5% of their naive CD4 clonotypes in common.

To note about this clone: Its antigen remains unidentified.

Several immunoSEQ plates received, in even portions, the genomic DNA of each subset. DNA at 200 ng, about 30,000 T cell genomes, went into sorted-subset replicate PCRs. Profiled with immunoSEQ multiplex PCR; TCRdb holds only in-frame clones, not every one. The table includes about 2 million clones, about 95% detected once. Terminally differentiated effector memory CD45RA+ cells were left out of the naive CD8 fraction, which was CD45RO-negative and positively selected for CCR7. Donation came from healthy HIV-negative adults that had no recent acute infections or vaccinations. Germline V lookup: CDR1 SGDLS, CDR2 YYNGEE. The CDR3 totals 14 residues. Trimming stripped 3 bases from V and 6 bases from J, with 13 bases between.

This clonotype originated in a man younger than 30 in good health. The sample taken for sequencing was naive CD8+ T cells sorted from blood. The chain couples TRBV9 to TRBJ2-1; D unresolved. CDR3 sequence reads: CASSASGVLNEQFF. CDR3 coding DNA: TGTGCCAGCAGCGCCTCAGGAGTACTCAATGAGCAGTTCTTC.